This T cell receptor (beta chain) was found in a study of cytomegalovirus exposure and HLA in healthy donors. As for the study in general: Most donors, around 81% of some 400 genotyped, fell in the Caucasian-associated ancestry cluster.

A multiplex PCR was run with 60 Vbeta primers and 13 Jbeta primers. Clones were read by immunoSEQ multiplex PCR, and TCRdb kept only the in-frame ones, dropping some. The table lists roughly 120,000 clones, 79% of them singletons, with roughly 2% in the top ten. Among the donors, all were healthy bone marrow donors. The germline V and J ends were trimmed by 0 bases and 9 bases, with 19 bases remaining between them. The CDR3 is 16 amino acids. Germline lookup yields CDR1 SGDLS and CDR2 YYNGEE. The receptor comes from a young man in good health and CMV-seronegative. Material for sequencing was PBMCs. The J gene is TRBJ1-5, the V gene TRBV9; tentative D call: TRBD1 (5 bases). CDR3 nucleotide sequence: TGTGCCAGCAGCGTAGGAAGTATGGGACTCGAACCGCCCCAGCATTTT. Its protein product is CASSVGSMGLEPPQHF.